This T cell receptor (beta chain) was captured in a study of blood T cell repertoires in COVID-19. Study as a whole: Italy, Spain and the United States were the sources of the convalescent and acute COVID-19 samples. PBMCs, B-cell-depleted T cells, or T cells were the source of the cDNA or gDNA that made up the material.

Original data processing: Researchers report that nucleated cell counts were estimated from reference gene primer amplification. Using immunoSEQ multiplex PCR, the repertoire was profiled, and TCRdb retains in-frame clones only, with some absent. From that table come the V and J calls and clone size; the DNA was used to work out D and trimming. Of roughly 10,000 clones listed, roughly 87% are singletons. The sequenced sample was peripheral blood. This clonotype was obtained from a man between 25 and 39 years old with active or convalescent COVID-19.

CDR3 sequence reads: CASSEADTASYEQYF. In DNA, the CDR3 is TGTGCCAGCAGTGAAGCGGACACCGCCTCCTACGAGCAGTACTTC. The chain carries TRBV6-1 and TRBJ2-7; the D gene is possibly TRBD1 (5 bases). The germline V gene has CDR1 MNHNS and CDR2 SASEGT. This CDR3 contains 15 residues. The germline V and J ends were trimmed by 0 bases and 0 bases, with 9 bases remaining between them.